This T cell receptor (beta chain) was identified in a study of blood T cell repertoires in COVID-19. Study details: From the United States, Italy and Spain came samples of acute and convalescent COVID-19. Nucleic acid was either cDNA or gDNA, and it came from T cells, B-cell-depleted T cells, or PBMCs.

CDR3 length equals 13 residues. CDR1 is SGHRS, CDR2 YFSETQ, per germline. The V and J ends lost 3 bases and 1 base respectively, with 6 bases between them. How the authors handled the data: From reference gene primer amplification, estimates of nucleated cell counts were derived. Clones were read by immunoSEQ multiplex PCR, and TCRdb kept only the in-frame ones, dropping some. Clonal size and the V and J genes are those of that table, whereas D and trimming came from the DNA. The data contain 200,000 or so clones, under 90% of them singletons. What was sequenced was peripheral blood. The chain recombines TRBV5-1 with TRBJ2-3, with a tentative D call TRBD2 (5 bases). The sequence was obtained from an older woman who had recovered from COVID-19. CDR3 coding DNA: TGCGCCAGCAGCTGGCGGGGCACAGATACGCAGTATTTT. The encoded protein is CASSWRGTDTQYF.